This T cell receptor (beta chain) is from a study of T cell responses to AZD1222 COVID-19 vaccine. Notes on the study in general: Vaccine-related CD4 TCRs covered spike, predominating at 160-218 and 743-854.

Here immunoSEQ multiplex PCR was the method, and the copy in TCRdb shows in-frame clones only, minus some. The sample has fewer than 150,000 clones; 80% to 95% are singletons. The CDR3 spans 14 residues. Germline V gene data show CDR1 as MDHEN and CDR2 as SYDVKM. V lost 3 bases and J lost 2, with 5 bases in between. In regard to this clone: Its antigen is not known.

The chain has TRBV28 and TRBJ1-6; no clear D. The TCR comes from an adult in good health. Material: peripheral blood, obtained on day 0 of AZD1222 vaccination. The DNA of the CDR3 is TGTGCCAGCAGTTTTGGGGCCTATAATTCACCCCTCCACTTT. It is translated as CASSFGAYNSPLHF. Full variable domain (rest looked up from reference TRBV28 and TRBJ1-6): DVKVTQSSRYLVKRTGEKVFLECVQDMDHENMFWYRQDPGLGLRLIYFSYDVKMKEKGDIPEGYSVSREKKERFSLILESASTNQTSMYLCASSFGAYNSPLHFGNGTRLTVT.